This T cell receptor (beta chain) stems from a study of molecular identifiers for immune sequencing clone quantification. Overall study findings and caveats: More than 98% of effector molecules, versus under 1% of naive-cell molecules, belonged to clones above 20 RNA copies.

The length of the CDR3 is 15 residues. CDR1 is ENHRY, CDR2 SYGVKD, per germline. The CD8+CD4-CCR7+CD45RA+ phenotype defined the sorted naive CD8 T cells. One entry per CDR3 protein, called by TCRdb with MiXCR from the PCR reads. The top ten clones hold approximately 6.7% of a sample with about 36,000 distinct CDR3 sequences, under 20% of them seen once. Of note for this clonotype: Its cognate antigen is unknown. Being one base from a much bigger clone, this may be a read error.

What was sequenced was naive CD8+ T cells from blood, with Jurkat cell RNA spiked in. Subset meaning: FACS-sorted CD8+CD4-CCR7+CD45RA+ naive T cells. The source is a human donor in good health. Some libraries in this study had Jurkat cell RNA spiked in. The J gene is TRBJ2-3, the V gene TRBV10-3; no firm D call. The DNA of the CDR3 is TGTGCCATCAGTGAGTCGACTGCCCCAACAGATACGCGGTATTTT. It translates to CAISESTAPTDTRYF.